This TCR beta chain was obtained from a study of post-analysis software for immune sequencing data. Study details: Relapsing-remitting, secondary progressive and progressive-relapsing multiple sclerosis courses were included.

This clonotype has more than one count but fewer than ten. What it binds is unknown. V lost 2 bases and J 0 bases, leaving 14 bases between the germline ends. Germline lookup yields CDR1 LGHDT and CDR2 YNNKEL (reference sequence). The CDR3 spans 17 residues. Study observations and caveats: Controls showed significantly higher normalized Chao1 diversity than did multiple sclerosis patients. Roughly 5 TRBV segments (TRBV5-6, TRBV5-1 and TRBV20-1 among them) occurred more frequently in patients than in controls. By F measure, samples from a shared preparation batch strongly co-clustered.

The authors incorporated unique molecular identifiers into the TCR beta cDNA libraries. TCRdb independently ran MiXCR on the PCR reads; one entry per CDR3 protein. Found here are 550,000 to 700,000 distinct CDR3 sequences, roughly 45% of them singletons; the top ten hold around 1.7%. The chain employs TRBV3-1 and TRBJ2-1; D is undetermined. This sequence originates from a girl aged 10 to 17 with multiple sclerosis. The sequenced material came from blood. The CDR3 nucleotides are TGTGCCAGCAGCCAAAACATTCCGGGTTTCTCCTACAATGAGCAGTTCTTC. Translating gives CASSQNIPGFSYNEQFF.